This TCR beta chain was observed in a study of cytomegalovirus exposure and HLA in healthy donors. In the PCR, 60 Vbeta and 13 Jbeta primers were used. The protocol was immunoSEQ multiplex PCR, while the TCRdb copy is restricted to in-frame clones and leaves out a portion. The table shows under 150,000 clones, with around 80% occurring only once. Findings and caveats of the study: A missense variant in DCLRE1C was later tied to TCR beta V- and J-gene trimming.

As regards this clone: Its cognate antigen is unknown.

This CDR3 comprises 14 residues. Germline values: CDR1 MGHRA, CDR2 YSYEKL. Trimming took 0 bases from V and 4 from J, leaving 9 bases between them. The rearrangement links TRBV4-1 to TRBJ1-1, with D possibly TRBD1 on 6 matching bases. Sequenced sample: PBMCs. The TCR comes from a woman aged 40 to 49 in good health and CMV-seronegative. The CDR3 DNA follows: TGCGCCAGCAGCCAAGACTGGGGGCCCACTGAAGCTTTCTTT. Amino acid sequence: CASSQDWGPTEAFF.